The rows below give T cell receptor beta chains drawn from one sample of a study of T-cell memory formation after mild COVID-19. TCRdb reprocessed the 5' RACE reads with MiXCR, giving one entry per CDR3 protein. The sample lists under 550,000 distinct CDR3 sequences; 15% to 20% were seen once. Sequencing was carried out using PBMCs or a T cell subset sorted from them (not recorded which). The receptors derive from an adult woman who had mild COVID-19 (a few samples of this study predate the infection). Cell type and time point are not known. CDR3s include the opening cysteine and the closing phenylalanine or tryptophan. The D gene is left open where the match is weak. Clone size, where shown, is once, few, many, or a class for clones that have expanded.

abundance: NA
j_gene: TRBJ2-7
d_gene: NA
v_gene: TRBV15
CDR3aa: CATSRDGQELPTYEQYF
CDR3nt: TGTGCCACCAGCAGAGATGGGCAGGAACTACCTACCTACGAGCAGTACTTC

abundance: NA
j_gene: TRBJ2-7
d_gene: TRBD2
v_gene: TRBV7-6
CDR3aa: CASSDPRLAVYEQYF
CDR3nt: TGTGCCAGCAGCGACCCCCGACTAGCGGTCTACGAGCAGTACTTC

abundance: many
j_gene: TRBJ2-5
d_gene: NA
v_gene: TRBV4-3
CDR3aa: CASSQDPGREETQYF
CDR3nt: TGCGCCAGCAGCCAAGATCCAGGACGCGAAGAGACCCAGTACTTC

abundance: NA
j_gene: TRBJ1-1
d_gene: NA
v_gene: TRBV4-1
CDR3aa: CASSQESLGGNTEAFF
CDR3nt: TGCGCCAGCAGCCAAGAGTCTTTAGGCGGGAACACTGAAGCTTTCTTT

abundance: NA
j_gene: TRBJ1-6
d_gene: NA
v_gene: TRBV2
CDR3aa: CASSEVGRLNSPLHF
CDR3nt: TGTGCCAGCAGTGAGGTGGGGCGGCTTAATTCACCCCTCCACTTT

abundance: few
j_gene: TRBJ1-2
d_gene: NA
v_gene: TRBV7-9
CDR3aa: CASSLTGLRYGYTF
CDR3nt: TGTGCCAGCAGCTTAACTGGACTGAGATATGGCTACACCTTC

abundance: few
j_gene: TRBJ2-1
d_gene: TRBD1
v_gene: TRBV24-1
CDR3aa: CATSDLGQGRFSGYNEQFF
CDR3nt: TGTGCCACCAGTGATCTGGGACAGGGACGGTTTAGTGGCTACAATGAGCAGTTCTTC

abundance: NA
j_gene: TRBJ1-5
d_gene: NA
v_gene: TRBV4-1
CDR3aa: CASSQAGMNQPQHF
CDR3nt: TGCGCCAGCAGCCAAGCTGGAATGAATCAGCCCCAGCATTTT

abundance: many
j_gene: TRBJ1-5
d_gene: NA
v_gene: TRBV7-2
CDR3aa: CASSFGPGVNQPQHF
CDR3nt: TGTGCCAGCAGCTTTGGTCCAGGGGTAAATCAGCCCCAGCATTTT

abundance: NA
j_gene: TRBJ2-6
d_gene: NA
v_gene: TRBV18
CDR3aa: CASSPSGTPGANVLTF
CDR3nt: TGTGCCAGCTCTCCTTCGGGGACACCTGGGGCCAACGTCCTGACTTTC

abundance: NA
j_gene: TRBJ2-7
d_gene: NA
v_gene: TRBV7-3
CDR3aa: CATRSQGEGYEQYF
CDR3nt: TGTGCCACCAGGTCACAGGGGGAGGGCTACGAGCAGTACTTC

abundance: few
j_gene: TRBJ1-1
d_gene: NA
v_gene: TRBV18
CDR3aa: CASSPDRTGGITEAFF
CDR3nt: TGTGCCAGCTCACCCGACAGGACGGGAGGGATCACTGAAGCTTTCTTT

abundance: few
j_gene: TRBJ1-4
d_gene: TRBD1
v_gene: TRBV25-1
CDR3aa: CASSGIRDRGNEKLFF
CDR3nt: TGTGCCAGCAGTGGTATTCGGGACAGGGGGAATGAAAAACTGTTTTTT

abundance: NA
j_gene: TRBJ2-3
d_gene: TRBD1
v_gene: TRBV24-1
CDR3aa: CASSGGLTDTQYF
CDR3nt: TGTGCCAGCTCAGGGGGCCTCACAGATACGCAGTATTTT

abundance: few
j_gene: TRBJ1-2
d_gene: NA
v_gene: TRBV7-2
CDR3aa: CASSLGGARDGGYTF
CDR3nt: TGTGCCAGCAGCTTAGGGGGAGCACGCGACGGAGGCTACACCTTC

abundance: NA
j_gene: TRBJ2-3
d_gene: NA
v_gene: TRBV20-1
CDR3aa: CSAPPAGLTDTQYF
CDR3nt: TGCAGTGCTCCTCCGGCGGGGCTAACAGATACGCAGTATTTT

abundance: NA
j_gene: TRBJ1-1
d_gene: TRBD1
v_gene: TRBV30
CDR3aa: CAWDRGAEAFF
CDR3nt: TGTGCCTGGGACAGGGGGGCTGAAGCTTTCTTT

abundance: NA
j_gene: TRBJ2-5
d_gene: NA
v_gene: TRBV29-1
CDR3aa: CSGRDSTPKETQYF
CDR3nt: TGCAGCGGACGGGACTCCACGCCAAAAGAGACCCAGTACTTC

abundance: many
j_gene: TRBJ2-4
d_gene: TRBD1
v_gene: TRBV5-1
CDR3aa: CASNPGTVARAKNIQYF
CDR3nt: TGCGCCAGCAACCCTGGGACAGTAGCTAGAGCCAAAAACATTCAGTACTTC